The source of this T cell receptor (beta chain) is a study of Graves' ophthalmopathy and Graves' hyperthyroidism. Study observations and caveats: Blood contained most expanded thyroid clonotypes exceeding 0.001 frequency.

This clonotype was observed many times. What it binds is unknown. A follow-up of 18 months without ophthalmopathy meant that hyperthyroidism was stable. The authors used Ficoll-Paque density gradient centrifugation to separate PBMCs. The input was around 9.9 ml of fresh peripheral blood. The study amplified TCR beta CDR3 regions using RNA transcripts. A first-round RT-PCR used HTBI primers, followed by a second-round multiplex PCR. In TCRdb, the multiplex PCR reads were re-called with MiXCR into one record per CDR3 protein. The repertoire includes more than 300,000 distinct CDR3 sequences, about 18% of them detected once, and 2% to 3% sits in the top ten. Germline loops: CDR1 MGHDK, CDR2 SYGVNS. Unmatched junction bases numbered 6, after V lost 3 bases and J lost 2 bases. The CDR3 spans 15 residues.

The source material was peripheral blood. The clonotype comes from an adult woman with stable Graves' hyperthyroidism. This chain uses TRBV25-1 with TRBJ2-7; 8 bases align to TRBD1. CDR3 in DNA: TGTGCCAGCAGTGATCGGCAGGGGGCCACCTACGAGCAGTACTTC. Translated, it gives CASSDRQGATYEQYF.